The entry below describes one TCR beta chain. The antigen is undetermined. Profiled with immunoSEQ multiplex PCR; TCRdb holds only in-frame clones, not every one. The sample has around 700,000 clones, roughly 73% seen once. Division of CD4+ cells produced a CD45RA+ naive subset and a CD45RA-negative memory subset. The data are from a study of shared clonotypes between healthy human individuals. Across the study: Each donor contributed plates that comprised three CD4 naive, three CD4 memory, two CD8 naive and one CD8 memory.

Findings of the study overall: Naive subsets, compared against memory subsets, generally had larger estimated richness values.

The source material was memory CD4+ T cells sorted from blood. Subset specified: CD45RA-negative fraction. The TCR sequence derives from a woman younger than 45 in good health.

CDR3 region: CASSPRRLGQGGNQPQHF. In DNA, the CDR3 is TGTGCCAGCAGTCCGAGGCGATTGGGACAGGGGGGCAATCAGCCCCAGCATTTT. The V and J genes are TRBV28 and TRBJ1-5; 11 bases agree with TRBD1. The ends lost 5 bases at V and 2 bases at J; junction bases unmatched: 11. Germline-derived CDR1 and CDR2 are MDHEN and SYDVKM. This CDR3 comprises 18 residues. The full variable domain, completed using reference TRBV28 and TRBJ1-5, is DVKVTQSSRYLVKRTGEKVFLECVQDMDHENMFWYRQDPGLGLRLIYFSYDVKMKEKGDIPEGYSVSREKKERFSLILESASTNQTSMYLCASSPRRLGQGGNQPQHFGDGTRLSIL.